This T cell receptor (beta chain) comes out of a study of graft-versus-host responses after intestinal transplantation. Study-level results: Those patients showing graft-donor T cell macrochimerism displayed high graft-versus-host to host-versus-graft clonal ratios in allografts.

With respect to this clone: The antigen remains unidentified.

Method: immunoSEQ multiplex PCR; TCRdb's copy keeps in-frame clones and lacks some. The sample shows 99,000 or so clones, less than 90% of them seen only once. The V and J ends lost 5 bases and 6 bases respectively, with 10 bases between them. Germline-derived CDR1 and CDR2 are ENHRY and SYGVKD. The CDR3 has 13 amino acids. Here the sequenced sample was unstimulated CD4+ T cells sorted from spleen or lymph node cells, taken before intestinal transplant. The J gene is TRBJ2-2, the V gene TRBV10-3, with TRBD1 as a possible D gene (5 bases). The receptor was derived from a human donor who received an intestinal transplant. The CDR3 DNA is TGTGCCATCAGTAGGGGCCCGCCCGGGGAGCTGTTTTTT. This sequence encodes CAISRGPPGELFF.